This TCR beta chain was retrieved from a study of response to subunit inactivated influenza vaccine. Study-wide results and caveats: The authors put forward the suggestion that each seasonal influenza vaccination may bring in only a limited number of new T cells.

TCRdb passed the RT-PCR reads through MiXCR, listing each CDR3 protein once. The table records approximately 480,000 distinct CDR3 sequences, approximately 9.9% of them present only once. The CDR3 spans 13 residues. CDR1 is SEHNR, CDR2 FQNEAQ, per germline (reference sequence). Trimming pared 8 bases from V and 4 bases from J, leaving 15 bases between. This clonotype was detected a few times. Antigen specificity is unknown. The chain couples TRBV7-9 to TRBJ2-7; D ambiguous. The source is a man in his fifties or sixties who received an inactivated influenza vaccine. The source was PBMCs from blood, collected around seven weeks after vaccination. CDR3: CASGTFRSYEQYF. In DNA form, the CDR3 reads TGTGCCAGCGGTACGTTTCGGTCATACGAGCAGTACTTC.